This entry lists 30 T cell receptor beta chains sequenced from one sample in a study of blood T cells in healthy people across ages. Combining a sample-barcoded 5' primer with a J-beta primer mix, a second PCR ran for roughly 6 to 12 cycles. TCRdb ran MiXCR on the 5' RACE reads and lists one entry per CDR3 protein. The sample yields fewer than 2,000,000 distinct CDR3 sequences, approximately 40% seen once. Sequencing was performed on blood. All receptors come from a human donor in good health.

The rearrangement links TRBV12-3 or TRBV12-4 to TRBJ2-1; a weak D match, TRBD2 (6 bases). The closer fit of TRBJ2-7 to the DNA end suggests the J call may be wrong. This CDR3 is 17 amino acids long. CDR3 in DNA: TGTGCCAGCAGTTTTGCCTCCGGGACTCAATTCTACAATGAGCAGTACTTC. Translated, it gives CASSFASGTQFYNEQYF.

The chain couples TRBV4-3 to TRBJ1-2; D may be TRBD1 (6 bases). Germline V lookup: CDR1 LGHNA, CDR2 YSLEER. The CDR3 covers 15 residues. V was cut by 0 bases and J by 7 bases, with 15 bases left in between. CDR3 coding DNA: TGCGCCAGCAGCCAAGAGGGGGGGCCTCCCGGTGGCTACACCTTC. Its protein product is CASSQEGGPPGGYTF.

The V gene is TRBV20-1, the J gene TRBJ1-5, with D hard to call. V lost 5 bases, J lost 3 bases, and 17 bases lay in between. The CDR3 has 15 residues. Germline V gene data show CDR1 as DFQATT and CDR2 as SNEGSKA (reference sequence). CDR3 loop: CSAQHRGVINQPQHF. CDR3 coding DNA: TGCAGTGCTCAACACCGCGGGGTCATCAATCAGCCCCAGCATTTT.

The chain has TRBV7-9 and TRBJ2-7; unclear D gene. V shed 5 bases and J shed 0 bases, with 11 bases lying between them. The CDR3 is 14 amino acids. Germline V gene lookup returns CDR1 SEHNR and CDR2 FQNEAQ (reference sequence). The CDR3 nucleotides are TGTGCCAGCAGCCTAACCAGGAACTCCTACGAGCAGTACTTC. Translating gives CASSLTRNSYEQYF.

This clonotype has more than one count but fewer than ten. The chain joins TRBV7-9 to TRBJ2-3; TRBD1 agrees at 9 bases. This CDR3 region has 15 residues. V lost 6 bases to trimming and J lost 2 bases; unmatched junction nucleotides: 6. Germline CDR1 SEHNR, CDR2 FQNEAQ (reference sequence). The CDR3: CASSLGDRVTDTQYF. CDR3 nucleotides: TGTGCCAGCAGTCTCGGGGACAGGGTCACAGATACGCAGTATTTT.

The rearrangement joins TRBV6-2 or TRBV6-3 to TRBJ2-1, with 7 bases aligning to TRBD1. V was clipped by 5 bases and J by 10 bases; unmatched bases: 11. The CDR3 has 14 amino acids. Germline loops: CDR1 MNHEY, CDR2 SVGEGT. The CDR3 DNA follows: TGTGCCAGCAGTGATCCAAACAGGGGTCGGGAGCAGTTCTTC. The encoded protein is CASSDPNRGREQFF.

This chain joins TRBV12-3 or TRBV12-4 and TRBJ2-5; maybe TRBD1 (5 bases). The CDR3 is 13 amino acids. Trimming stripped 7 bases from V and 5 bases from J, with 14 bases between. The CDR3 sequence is CASKAQVLETQYF. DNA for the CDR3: TGTGCCAGCAAGGCACAGGTTCTGGAGACCCAGTACTTC.

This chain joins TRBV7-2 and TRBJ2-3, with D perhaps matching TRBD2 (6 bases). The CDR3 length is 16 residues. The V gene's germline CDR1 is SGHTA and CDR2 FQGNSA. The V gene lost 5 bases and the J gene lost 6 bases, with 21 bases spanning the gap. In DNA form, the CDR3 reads TGTGCCAGCAGCAAGGGAGGTGGGACCATCGGGGATACGCAGTATTTT. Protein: CASSKGGGTIGDTQYF.

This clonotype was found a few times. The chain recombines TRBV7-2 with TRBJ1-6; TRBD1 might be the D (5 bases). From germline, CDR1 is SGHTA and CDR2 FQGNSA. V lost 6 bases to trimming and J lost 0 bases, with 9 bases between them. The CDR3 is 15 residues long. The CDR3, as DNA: TGTGCCAGCAGTCGGGACCTCTCCTATAATTCACCCCTCCACTTT. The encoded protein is CASSRDLSYNSPLHF.

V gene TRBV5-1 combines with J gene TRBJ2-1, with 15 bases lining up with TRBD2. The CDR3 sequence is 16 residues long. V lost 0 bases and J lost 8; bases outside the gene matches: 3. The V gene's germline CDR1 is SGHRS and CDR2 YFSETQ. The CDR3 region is CASSLAGLAGGDEQFF. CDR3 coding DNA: TGCGCCAGCAGCTTGGCAGGACTAGCGGGGGGGGATGAGCAGTTCTTC.

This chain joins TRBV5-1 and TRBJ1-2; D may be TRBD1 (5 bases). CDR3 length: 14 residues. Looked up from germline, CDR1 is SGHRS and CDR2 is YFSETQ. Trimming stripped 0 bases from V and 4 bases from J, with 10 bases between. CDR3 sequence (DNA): TGCGCCAGCAGCTTGGATCGGGACGTCTATGGCTACACCTTC. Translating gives CASSLDRDVYGYTF.

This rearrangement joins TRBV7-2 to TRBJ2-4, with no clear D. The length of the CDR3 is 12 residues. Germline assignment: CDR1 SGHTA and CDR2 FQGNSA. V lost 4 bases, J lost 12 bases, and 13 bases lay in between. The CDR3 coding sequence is TGTGCCAGCAGCTCCGACCGAGTCCGTCAGTACTTC. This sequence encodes CASSSDRVRQYF.

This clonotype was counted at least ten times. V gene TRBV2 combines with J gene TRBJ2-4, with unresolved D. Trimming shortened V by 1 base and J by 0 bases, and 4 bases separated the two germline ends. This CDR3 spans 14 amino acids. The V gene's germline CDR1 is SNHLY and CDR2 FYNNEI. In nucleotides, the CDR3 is TGTGCCAGCAGTGAAGGGCTAGCCAAAAACATTCAGTACTTC. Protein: CASSEGLAKNIQYF.

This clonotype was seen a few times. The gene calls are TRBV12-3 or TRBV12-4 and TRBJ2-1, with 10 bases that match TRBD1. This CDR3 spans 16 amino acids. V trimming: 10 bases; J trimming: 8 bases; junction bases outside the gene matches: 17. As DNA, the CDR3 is TGTGCCACCCAACGCAGTTCCGGGACAGGGGTCTATGAGCAGTTCTTC. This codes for CATQRSSGTGVYEQFF.

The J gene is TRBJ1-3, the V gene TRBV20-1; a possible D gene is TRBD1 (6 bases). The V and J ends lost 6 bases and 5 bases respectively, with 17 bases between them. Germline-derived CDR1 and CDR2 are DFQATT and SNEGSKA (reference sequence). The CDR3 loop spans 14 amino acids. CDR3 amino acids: CSAHRWGARNTIYF. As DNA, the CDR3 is TGCAGTGCCCACCGTTGGGGGGCCCGAAACACCATATATTTT.

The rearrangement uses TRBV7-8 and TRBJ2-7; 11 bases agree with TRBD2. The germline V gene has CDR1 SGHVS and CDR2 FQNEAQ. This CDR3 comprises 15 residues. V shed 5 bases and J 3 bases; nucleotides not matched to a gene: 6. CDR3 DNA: TGTGCCAGCAGCGCCTCCGGGACTAGCGGCTACGAGCAGTACTTC. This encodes CASSASGTSGYEQYF.

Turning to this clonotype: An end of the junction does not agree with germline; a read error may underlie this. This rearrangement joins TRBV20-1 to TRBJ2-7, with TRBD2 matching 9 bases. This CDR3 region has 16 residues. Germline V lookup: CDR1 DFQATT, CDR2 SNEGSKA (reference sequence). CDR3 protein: CSARGSIAGAPYEHYF. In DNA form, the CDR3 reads TGCAGTGCTAGGGGATCGATAGCGGGGGCCCCCTACGAGCACTACTTC.

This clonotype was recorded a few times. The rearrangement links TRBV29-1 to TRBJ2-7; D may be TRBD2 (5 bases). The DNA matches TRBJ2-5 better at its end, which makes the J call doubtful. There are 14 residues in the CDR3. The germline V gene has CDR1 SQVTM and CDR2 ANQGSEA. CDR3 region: CSVFVGAVKETQYF. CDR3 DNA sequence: TGCAGCGTGTTCGTTGGAGCGGTAAAAGAGACCCAGTACTTC.

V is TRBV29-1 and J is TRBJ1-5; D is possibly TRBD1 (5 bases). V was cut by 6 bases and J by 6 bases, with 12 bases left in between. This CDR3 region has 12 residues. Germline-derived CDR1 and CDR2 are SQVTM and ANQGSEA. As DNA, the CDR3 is TGCAGCGTCGGCGAGAGGGGTCAGCCCCAGCATTTT. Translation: CSVGERGQPQHF.

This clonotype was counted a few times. Written as DNA, the CDR3 is TGCAGTGCTAGACTAATTAGCGGGGGCAGCTCCTACGAGCAGTACTTC. Residues: CSARLISGGSSYEQYF. V is TRBV20-1 and J is TRBJ2-7; 9 nucleotides line up with TRBD2. This CDR3 contains 16 residues. Germline loops: CDR1 DFQATT, CDR2 SNEGSKA (reference sequence). V trimming: 2 bases; J trimming: 0 bases; junction bases outside the gene matches: 8.

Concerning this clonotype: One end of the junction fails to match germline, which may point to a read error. DNA of the CDR3: TGTGCCAGCAGTGGAGTGGACACCGGGGAGTTGTTTTTT. It translates to CASSGVDTGELFF. The rearrangement uses TRBV25-1 and TRBJ2-2, with D possibly being TRBD1 or TRBD2 (5 bases each). The CDR3 extends over 13 amino acids. CDR1 and CDR2 (germline): MGHDK, SYGVNS. Using reference TRBV25-1 and TRBJ2-2 for the parts outside the CDR3, the full variable domain is EADIYQTPRYLVIGTGKKITLECSQTMGHDKMYWYQQDPGMELHLIHYSYGVNSTEKGDLSSESTVSRIRTEHFPLTLESARPSHTSQYLCASSGVDTGELFFGEGSRLTVL.

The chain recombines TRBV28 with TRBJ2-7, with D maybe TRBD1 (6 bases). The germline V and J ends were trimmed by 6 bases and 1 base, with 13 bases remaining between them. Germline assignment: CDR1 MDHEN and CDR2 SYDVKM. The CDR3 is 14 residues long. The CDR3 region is CASSAETGSYEQYF. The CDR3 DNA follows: TGTGCCAGCAGCGCCGAGACAGGATCCTACGAGCAGTACTTC.

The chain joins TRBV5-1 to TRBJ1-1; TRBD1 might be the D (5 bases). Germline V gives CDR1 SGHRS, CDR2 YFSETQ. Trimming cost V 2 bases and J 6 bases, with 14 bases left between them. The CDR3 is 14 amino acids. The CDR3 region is CASSFEGAGAEAFF. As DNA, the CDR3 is TGCGCCAGCAGCTTCGAGGGCGCGGGGGCTGAAGCTTTCTTT.

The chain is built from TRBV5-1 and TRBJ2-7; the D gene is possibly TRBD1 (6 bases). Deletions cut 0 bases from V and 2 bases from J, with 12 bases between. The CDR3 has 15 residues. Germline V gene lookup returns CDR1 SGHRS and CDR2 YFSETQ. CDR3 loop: CASSLATGKTYEQYF. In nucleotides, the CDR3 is TGCGCCAGCAGCTTGGCAACAGGGAAGACCTACGAGCAGTACTTC.

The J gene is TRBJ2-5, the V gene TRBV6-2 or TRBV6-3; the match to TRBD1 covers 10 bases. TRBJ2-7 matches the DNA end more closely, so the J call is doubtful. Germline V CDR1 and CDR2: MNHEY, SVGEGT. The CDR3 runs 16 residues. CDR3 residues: CASSSAEWDRGTEQYF. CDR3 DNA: TGTGCCAGCAGTTCCGCGGAGTGGGACAGGGGCACCGAGCAGTACTTC.

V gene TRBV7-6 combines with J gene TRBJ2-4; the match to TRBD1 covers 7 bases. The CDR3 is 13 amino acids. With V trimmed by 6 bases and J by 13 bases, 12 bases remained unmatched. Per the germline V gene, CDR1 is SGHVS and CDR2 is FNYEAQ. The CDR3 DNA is TGTGCCAGCAGTCTTAGACCACAGGGGTCGCAGTACTTC. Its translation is CASSLRPQGSQYF.

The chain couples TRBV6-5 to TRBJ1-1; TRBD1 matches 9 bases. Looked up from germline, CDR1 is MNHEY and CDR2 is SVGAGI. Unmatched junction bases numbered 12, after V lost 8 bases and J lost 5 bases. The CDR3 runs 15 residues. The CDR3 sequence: CASGTGRDRATEAFF. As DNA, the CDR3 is TGTGCCAGCGGGACGGGGCGGGACAGGGCGACTGAAGCTTTCTTT.

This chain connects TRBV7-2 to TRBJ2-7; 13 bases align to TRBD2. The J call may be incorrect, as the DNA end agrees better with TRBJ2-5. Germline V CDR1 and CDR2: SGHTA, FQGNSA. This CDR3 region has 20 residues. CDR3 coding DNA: TGTGCCAGCAGCTTAGCATCGACCCGGACTAGCGGGAGATATGGAGAGACCCAGTACTTC. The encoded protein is CASSLASTRTSGRYGETQYF.

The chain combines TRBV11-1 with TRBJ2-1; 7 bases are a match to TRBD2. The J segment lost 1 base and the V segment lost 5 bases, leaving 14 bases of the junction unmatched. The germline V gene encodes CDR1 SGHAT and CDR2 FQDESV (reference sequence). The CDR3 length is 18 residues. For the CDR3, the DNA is TGTGCCAGCAGCCGCGGGACCAGATGGGGGGGGTCCTACAATGAGCAGTTCTTC. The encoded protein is CASSRGTRWGGSYNEQFF.

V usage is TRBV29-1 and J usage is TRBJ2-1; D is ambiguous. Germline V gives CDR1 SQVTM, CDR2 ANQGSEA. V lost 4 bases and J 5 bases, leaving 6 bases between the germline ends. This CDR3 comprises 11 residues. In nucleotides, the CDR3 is TGCAGCGTTGGACGAAACAATGAGCAGTTCTTC. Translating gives CSVGRNNEQFF.